The 3 T cell receptor beta chains in this list originate from one sample, sequenced in a study of technical replicates of blood from a few donors. TCRdb keeps only in-frame clones here, not all; method: immunoSEQ multiplex PCR. The sample records approximately 79,000 clones, about 93% being singletons. The sequenced sample was T cells isolated from PBMCs. The origin of the receptors is a human donor in good health.

The chain employs TRBV7-9 and TRBJ1-4; D is unclear. This CDR3 is 15 amino acids long. Deletions cut 1 base from V and 8 bases from J, with 14 bases between. Germline CDR1 and CDR2: SEHNR and FQNEAQ (reference sequence). This CDR3 is CASSLDGGKWEKLFF. DNA for the CDR3: TGTGCCAGCAGCTTAGATGGAGGGAAATGGGAAAAACTGTTTTTT.

The chain links TRBV2 to TRBJ2-2, with a possible D match to TRBD2 (5 bases). CDR3 length equals 16 residues. CDR1 SNHLY and CDR2 FYNNEI come from the germline V gene. The V end lost 8 bases, the J end lost 1 base, and 17 bases lay between the germline ends. The CDR3 is CASGFGVHGNTGELFF. The CDR3, as DNA: TGTGCCAGCGGTTTCGGGGTACACGGGAACACCGGGGAGCTGTTTTTT.

The chain links TRBV27 to TRBJ1-1; 8 bases map to TRBD1. This CDR3 is 15 amino acids long. Germline V gene data show CDR1 as MNHEY and CDR2 as SMNVEV (reference sequence). The V segment lost 5 bases and the J segment 3 bases; nucleotides outside the gene matches: 8. The chain's CDR3 is CASSRGAGGYTEAFF. The CDR3 DNA reads TGTGCCAGCAGTCGAGGGGCAGGGGGCTACACTGAAGCTTTCTTT.